The 20 T cell receptor beta chains below all came from one sample that was sequenced in a study of cytomegalovirus exposure and HLA in healthy donors. With 60 Vbeta and 13 Jbeta primers, the PCR was carried out. This table comes from immunoSEQ multiplex PCR, and its TCRdb copy is limited to in-frame clones, with some not included. The sample yields some 140,000 clones, roughly 80% seen once. The specimen sequenced was PBMCs. Receptors were obtained from a woman aged 50 to 65 in good health and CMV-seropositive.

This clone was seen only once. CDR3 DNA: TGTGCCAGTAGATTGGGCAGGGTTACCGGGGAGCTGTTTTTT. Its translation is CASRLGRVTGELFF. The V gene is TRBV19, the J gene TRBJ2-2; possible D gene TRBD1, 5 bases. CDR3 length: 14 residues. The V gene lost 6 bases and the J gene lost 5 bases, with 13 bases spanning the gap. Germline V gene data show CDR1 as LNHDA and CDR2 as SQIVND (reference sequence).

The J gene is TRBJ1-2, the V gene TRBV29-1, with no clear D. The V and J ends lost 4 bases and 6 bases respectively, with 9 bases between them. CDR3 size: 11 residues. Germline assignment: CDR1 SQVTM and CDR2 ANQGSEA. The CDR3 here is CSVADSHGYTF. DNA of the CDR3: TGCAGCGTTGCCGACTCGCATGGCTACACCTTC.

This clone was observed a handful of times. The chain employs TRBV6-6 and TRBJ2-7, with a weak D call TRBD2 (7 bases). The CDR3 contains 15 residues. V was pared by 6 bases and J by 7 bases, with 22 bases between. Germline V gives CDR1 MNHNY, CDR2 SVGAGI (reference sequence). This CDR3 is CASSPRPSGGGEQYF. CDR3 DNA: TGTGCCAGCAGCCCCAGGCCTAGCGGAGGGGGTGAGCAGTACTTC.

This chain links TRBV6-6 with TRBJ1-4; D is undetermined. The V and J ends lost 2 bases and 0 bases respectively, with 4 bases between them. CDR3 size: 14 residues. CDR1 is MNHNY and CDR2 is SVGAGI in the germline V gene (reference sequence). The CDR3: CASSYGATNEKLFF. The CDR3 region has the DNA TGTGCCAGCAGTTACGGAGCAACTAATGAAAAACTGTTTTTT.

This sequence joins TRBV6-5 and TRBJ2-3, with D possibly being TRBD1 (6 bases). V was clipped by 6 bases and J by 1 base, with 8 bases between them. Germline V gene data show CDR1 as MNHEY and CDR2 as SVGAGI. This CDR3 has 13 residues. The CDR3 loop is CASRRQGTDTQYF. As DNA, the CDR3 is TGTGCCAGCAGGCGACAGGGCACAGATACGCAGTATTTT.

With respect to this clone: A junction boundary mismatches the germline segment, possibly from a read error. The rearrangement uses TRBV6-6 and TRBJ1-2; 8 bases map to TRBD1. This CDR3 is built from 11 residues. CDR1 and CDR2 from the germline V gene are MNHNY and SVGAGI (reference sequence). CDR3 sequence (DNA): TGTGCCAGCAGTTACACGTGGGACAGGAACTTC. This translates into CASSYTWDRNF.

For this clone: Within the sample, other DNA sequences also encode this same CDR3. V gene TRBV30 combines with J gene TRBJ2-7; 9 positions match TRBD1. V lost 3 bases and J lost 1; bases outside the gene matches: 1. There are 13 residues in the CDR3. Germline CDR1 and CDR2: GTSNPN and SVGIG (reference sequence). CDR3 nucleotide sequence: TGTGCCTGGAGGGGACAGGGATCCTACGAGCAGTACTTC. This codes for CAWRGQGSYEQYF.

The DNA of the CDR3 is TGTGCCTGGAGTAGCGGGAGGGCGGGGGAGCAGTTCTTC. It specifies CAWSSGRAGEQFF. J is TRBJ2-1 and V is TRBV30; 10 bases agree with TRBD2. Germline V lookup: CDR1 GTSNPN, CDR2 SVGIG (reference sequence). Germline trimming cut 2 bases from V and 10 bases from J; bases unmatched to any gene: 5. This CDR3 has 13 amino acids.

The chain joins TRBV7-8 to TRBJ2-7; 8 bases are a match to TRBD1. Germline values: CDR1 SGHVS, CDR2 FQNEAQ. The CDR3 consists of 12 residues. With V trimmed by 5 bases and J by 5 bases, 2 bases remained unmatched. CDR3 in amino acids: CASSGQGHEQYF. The CDR3 nucleotides are TGTGCCAGCAGCGGACAGGGCCACGAGCAGTACTTC. Full variable domain (missing parts from reference TRBV7-8 and TRBJ2-7): GAGVSQSPRYKVAKRGQDVALRCDPISGHVSLFWYQQALGQGPEFLTYFQNEAQLDKSGLPSDRFFAERPEGSVSTLKIQRTQQEDSAVYLCASSGQGHEQYFGPGTRLTVT.

The chain joins TRBV5-4 to TRBJ1-1; TRBD1 matches at 8 bases. CDR3 size: 16 residues. J gave up 1 base and V 8 bases, and 13 bases lay outside the gene matches. CDR1 and CDR2 from the germline V gene are SGHNT and YYREEE (reference sequence). CDR3 sequence reads: CASSPEAGQENTEAFF. CDR3 nucleotides: TGTGCCAGTTCTCCAGAGGCGGGACAGGAGAACACTGAAGCTTTCTTT. The whole variable domain, remainder taken from reference TRBV5-4 and TRBJ1-1, is ETGVTQSPTHLIKTRGQQVTLRCSSQSGHNTVSWYQQALGQGPQFIFQYYREEENGRGNFPPRFSGLQFPNYSSELNVNALELDDSALYLCASSPEAGQENTEAFFGQGTRLTVV.

Regarding this clone: The junction shows a germline mismatch at one end, possibly a read error. This chain uses TRBV6-6 with TRBJ1-2, with D uncertain. The germline V gene encodes CDR1 MNHNY and CDR2 SVGAGI (reference sequence). The CDR3 spans 14 residues. CDR3 sequence: CASTYQRHSYGYTF. DNA of the CDR3: TGTGCCAGCACTTACCAGAGGCACTCCTATGGCTACACCTTC.

This rearrangement joins TRBV5-1 to TRBJ2-7; TRBD1 agrees at 9 bases. From germline, CDR1 is SGHRS and CDR2 YFSETQ. This CDR3 spans 15 amino acids. V lost 5 bases and J lost 6; bases outside the gene matches: 12. This chain's CDR3 is CASRHGSGTGLEQYF. The CDR3 DNA reads TGCGCCAGCAGGCACGGGTCAGGGACAGGGCTCGAGCAGTACTTC.

This clone was observed a handful of times. J is TRBJ2-7 and V is TRBV10-3; 7 positions agree with TRBD1. The V segment lost 3 bases and the J segment 0 bases; nucleotides outside the gene matches: 5. Per germline, CDR1 ENHRY and CDR2 SYGVKD. This CDR3 is built from 15 residues. CDR3 DNA: TGTGCCATCAGTGACATACAGGGGAGCTCCTACGAGCAGTACTTC. This sequence encodes CAISDIQGSSYEQYF.

In nucleotides, the CDR3 is TGTGCCAGCAGCCAAGACTGGCAGAACGAGCAGTACTTC. This gives the protein CASSQDWQNEQYF. This chain connects TRBV4-2 to TRBJ2-7, with unresolved D. The CDR3 totals 13 residues. Germline V gives CDR1 LGHNA, CDR2 YNFKEQ. Deletions cut 0 bases from V and 5 bases from J, with 8 bases between.

This chain joins TRBV7-8 and TRBJ1-1; D is undetermined. The CDR3 consists of 13 residues. V gave up 3 bases and J gave up 1 base, with 6 bases separating them. Germline loops: CDR1 SGHVS, CDR2 FQNEAQ. CDR3 nucleotide sequence: TGTGCCAGCAGCTTCGGTCCGAACACTGAAGCTTTCTTT. It is translated as CASSFGPNTEAFF.

The rearrangement joins TRBV30 to TRBJ2-5; TRBD2 aligns across 15 bases. This CDR3 is built from 17 residues. Germline loops: CDR1 GTSNPN, CDR2 SVGIG (reference sequence). Losses at the gene ends were 0 bases for V and 3 bases for J; bases not matched to a gene: 5. This chain's CDR3 is CAWSVARTSGGEETQYF. DNA of the CDR3: TGTGCCTGGAGTGTCGCCCGGACTAGCGGGGGGGAAGAGACCCAGTACTTC.

V and J are TRBV7-8 and TRBJ2-1, with TRBD2 identical over 8 bases. The germline CDR1 and CDR2 sequences are SGHVS and FQNEAQ. With 5 bases clipped from V and 4 bases from J, the junction kept 10 bases outside the gene matches. There are 16 residues in the CDR3. CDR3: CASSTLSGTLYNEQFF. The CDR3 DNA is TGTGCCAGCAGCACACTTAGCGGGACCCTTTACAATGAGCAGTTCTTC.

The chain employs TRBV4-1 and TRBJ1-1; the match to TRBD1 covers 9 bases. The V gene end was trimmed by 1 base and the J gene end by 10 bases; junction bases not matched to a gene: 16. The CDR3 contains 17 residues. CDR1 and CDR2 from the germline V gene are MGHRA and YSYEKL. The CDR3 coding sequence is TGCGCCAGCAGCCAAGTGGCCTCGTTTACAGGGGGCTTTGGAGCTTTCTTT. Its translation: CASSQVASFTGGFGAFF.

The genes are TRBV4-3 and TRBJ1-2; D possibly corresponds to TRBD1 (5 bases). The germline CDR1 and CDR2 sequences are LGHNA and YSLEER. V was pared by 0 bases and J by 4 bases, with 9 bases between. The CDR3 runs 14 residues. The CDR3 bases are TGCGCCAGCAGCCAAGAGACAGACATCTATGGCTACACCTTC. Its translation is CASSQETDIYGYTF.

V is TRBV11-3 and J is TRBJ2-3; D may be TRBD2 (6 bases). The V end was cut by 6 bases, the J end by 3 bases, with 10 bases between. Germline values: CDR1 SGHNT, CDR2 YENEEA. This CDR3 spans 13 amino acids. The CDR3 coding sequence is TGTGCCAGCAGTAACCGGGAGACAGATACGCAGTATTTT. This encodes CASSNRETDTQYF.